These T cell receptor beta chains were read from a single sample in a study of CDR3 diversity in severe acne. TCRdb passed the PCR reads through MiXCR, listing each CDR3 protein once. This table holds roughly 100,000 distinct CDR3 sequences, around 56% found once. Sample: blood. The receptor set was obtained from a male donor with acne. The CDR3 runs from the conserved cysteine through the conserved F or W. Each record gives: clone size, D gene, V gene, J gene, CDR3 DNA, CDR3 protein. The D gene is left open where the match is weak. The listing skips clone size in some rows; elsewhere it reads once, few, many or a size class.

.	.	TRBV20-1	TRBJ2-1	TGCAGTGCCCACGTTCCGGGAGCCAATGAGCAGTTCTTC	CSAHVPGANEQFF
many	.	TRBV5-1	TRBJ1-4	TGCGCCAGCAGCTTGTTGACAGCATCTAATGAAAAACTGTTTTTT	CASSLLTASNEKLFF
.	TRBD1	TRBV24-1	TRBJ2-7	TGTGCCACCAGTGATCCCCGGGACAGGGTCTCCGAGCAGTACTTC	CATSDPRDRVSEQYF
.	.	TRBV25-1	TRBJ1-5	TGTGCCAGCAGTTACCTCGGACCAGGGAGCAATCAGCCCCAGCATTTT	CASSYLGPGSNQPQHF
.	.	TRBV20-1	TRBJ2-1	TGCAGTGCTAGTGAAGCGGACCCCTCCTACAATGAGCAGTTCTTC	CSASEADPSYNEQFF
many	TRBD1	TRBV20-1	TRBJ1-5	TGCAGCGGGACAGGGGGAGGGGGTAGCAATCAGCCCCAGCATTTT	CSGTGGGGSNQPQHF
.	TRBD1	TRBV20-1	TRBJ2-7	TGCAGTGCACGAGGACAGGGCTACGAGCAGTACTTC	CSARGQGYEQYF
many	TRBD2	TRBV20-1	TRBJ2-5	TGCAGTGCCAGAGCGGGGCCACAAGAGACCCAGTACTTC	CSARAGPQETQYF
many	.	TRBV6-5	TRBJ2-2	TGTGCCAGCAGTCCGCTAGCAGCGCGGACCGGGGAGCTGTTTTTT	CASSPLAARTGELFF
.	.	TRBV20-1	TRBJ2-7	TGCAGGGCGGGCCCGAGCTCCTACGAGCAGTACTTC	CRAGPSSYEQYF
.	.	TRBV14	TRBJ2-1	TGTGCCAGCAGCGGAACCGGGGCTCCCCGTCAGTTCTTC	CASSGTGAPRQFF
few	.	TRBV29-1	TRBJ1-2	TGCAGCGCCGAGGGCAGAAACTATGGCTACACCTTC	CSAEGRNYGYTF
.	.	TRBV2	TRBJ2-7	TGTGCCAGCAGTTTCGGGTCGGGCTACGAGCAGTACTTC	CASSFGSGYEQYF
.	TRBD1	TRBV28	TRBJ2-7	TGTGCCAGCAGCGACACAGGGGGCGCGGACTCCTACGAGCAGCACTTC	CASSDTGGADSYEQHF
many	TRBD2	TRBV4-1	TRBJ2-7	TGCGCCAGCAGCCAAGTGACTAGCGGCCTCTCCTACGAGCAGTACTTC	CASSQVTSGLSYEQYF
.	.	TRBV20-1	TRBJ2-7	TGCAGTGCTAGGGATAGCGGCTCCTACGAGCAGTACTTC	CSARDSGSYEQYF
.	.	TRBV7-6	TRBJ2-5	TGTGCCAGCAGCGGGGGGACAGAAGAGACCCAGTACTTC	CASSGGTEETQYF
few	TRBD1	TRBV29-1	TRBJ2-2	TGCAGCGTTACAGGGGGCAACACCGGGGAGCTGTTTTTT	CSVTGGNTGELFF
few	TRBD2	TRBV20-1	TRBJ2-5	TGCAGTGCCCGCAGACTAGCGGGAGAAGAGACCCAGTACTTC	CSARRLAGEETQYF
many	.	TRBV20-1	TRBJ1-6	TGCAGTGCTCGGGACGGCTCTAATTCACCCCTCCACTTT	CSARDGSNSPLHF
.	TRBD2	TRBV25-1	TRBJ2-1	TGTGCCATCCCGGGACTAGCGGGAGGTGCTCCCTACAATGAGCAGTTCTTC	CAIPGLAGGAPYNEQFF
.	TRBD2	TRBV5-4	TRBJ2-5	TGTGCCAGCAGACCCGGGACTAGCGGGAGTGGAGAGACCCAGTACTTC	CASRPGTSGSGETQYF
many	TRBD1	TRBV12-5	TRBJ2-7	TGTGCTAGTGCCCTCATCGTAGGGGACAGGGGGCTCGAGCAGTACTTC	CASALIVGDRGLEQYF
few	.	TRBV11-2	TRBJ1-1	TGTACCAGCAGCTTAGGCCGCCACACTGAAGCTTTCTTT	CTSSLGRHTEAFF
many	TRBD1	TRBV19	TRBJ1-1	TGTGCCAGTAGTATGGGGACAGGGGGGACTGAAGCTTTCTTT	CASSMGTGGTEAFF
few	.	TRBV25-1	TRBJ2-1	TGTGCCAGCGGGAGAACCGATGAGCAGTTCTTC	CASGRTDEQFF
many	.	TRBV14	TRBJ2-1	TGTGCCAGCAGAGGAATGTGGCGGGACTCCTACAATGAGCAGTTCTTC	CASRGMWRDSYNEQFF
.	.	TRBV25-1	TRBJ1-6	TGTGCCAGCAGCCCTAGCGGGAGCTCCTATAATTCACCCCTCTACTTT	CASSPSGSSYNSPLYF
.	.	TRBV12-3/TRBV12-4	TRBJ2-7	TGTGCCAGCACAAAGGGGGAAGCGGCCGGTGCGATCGAGCAGTACTTC	CASTKGEAAGAIEQYF
.	TRBD2	TRBV9	TRBJ2-3	TGTGCCAGCAGCGTTTCGACCCCTAGCGGGAGGTACTCTAGCACAGATACGCAGTATTTT	CASSVSTPSGRYSSTDTQYF
.	TRBD2	TRBV11-2	TRBJ2-6	TGTGCCAGCAGAGCTAGCGGGAGTGGTGCTGGGGCCAACGTCCTGACTTTC	CASRASGSGAGANVLTF
few	TRBD2	TRBV2	TRBJ2-5	TGTACCAGCAGTGGGACTAGCGGGAGCGGTGAGACCCAGTACTTC	CTSSGTSGSGETQYF
.	TRBD2	TRBV12-5	TRBJ2-1	TGTGCTAGTGGTTTGGTTAGCGGGAGGTCCTACAATGAGCAGTTCTTC	CASGLVSGRSYNEQFF
.	TRBD2	TRBV24-1	TRBJ2-6	TGTGCCACCAGCCCGGGGGGTTTGCGCTCTGGGGCCAACGTCCTGACTTTC	CATSPGGLRSGANVLTF